The clone carrying this T cell receptor beta chain was detected only once. The data stem from a study of OX40 agonist ivuxolimab in advanced cancers. Trimming stripped 5 bases from V and 5 bases from J, with 15 bases between. The CDR3 is 15 amino acids. The V gene's germline CDR1 is SGHVS and CDR2 FNYEAQ. Measured with immunoSEQ multiplex PCR; TCRdb has only the in-frame clones, and not every one. Of under 30,000 clones listed, approximately 83% were seen once; the top ten hold over 25%. The receptor comes from an adult with an advanced solid tumor such as melanoma, head and neck, liver or kidney cancer. Material: CD4+ or CD8+ T cells sorted from blood, obtained in a trial of the OX40 agonist ivuxolimab. This chain links TRBV7-6 with TRBJ1-4; tentatively, D is TRBD1 (6 bases). DNA for the CDR3: TGTGCCAGCAGCCCGACCGTGGGGGCAAATGAAAAACTGTTTTTT. This sequence encodes CASSPTVGANEKLFF.